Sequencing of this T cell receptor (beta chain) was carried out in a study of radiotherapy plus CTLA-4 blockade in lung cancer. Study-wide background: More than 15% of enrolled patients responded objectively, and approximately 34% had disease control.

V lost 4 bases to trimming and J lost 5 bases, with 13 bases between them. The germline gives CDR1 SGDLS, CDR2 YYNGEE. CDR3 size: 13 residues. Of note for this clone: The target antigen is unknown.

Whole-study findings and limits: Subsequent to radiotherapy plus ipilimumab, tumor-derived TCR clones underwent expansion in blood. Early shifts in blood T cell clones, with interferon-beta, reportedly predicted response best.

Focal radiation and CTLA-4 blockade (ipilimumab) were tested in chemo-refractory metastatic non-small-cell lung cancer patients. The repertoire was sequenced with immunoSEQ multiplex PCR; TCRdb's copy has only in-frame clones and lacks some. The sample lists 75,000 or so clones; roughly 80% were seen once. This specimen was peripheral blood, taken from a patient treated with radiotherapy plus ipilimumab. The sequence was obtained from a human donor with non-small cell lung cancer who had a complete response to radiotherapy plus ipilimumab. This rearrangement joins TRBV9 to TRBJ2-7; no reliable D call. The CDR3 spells CASSLESIDEQYF. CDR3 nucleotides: TGTGCCAGCAGCCTCGAATCGATCGACGAGCAGTACTTC.